This passage covers 27 T cell receptor beta chains from one sample sequenced in a study of T cell responses to AZD1222 COVID-19 vaccine. Method: immunoSEQ multiplex PCR; TCRdb's copy keeps in-frame clones and lacks some. This sample has about 73,000 clones, with approximately 89% found just once. The material was peripheral blood, obtained on day 0 of AZD1222 vaccination. Receptor source: an adult in good health.

CDR3 residues: CASIPLAASYEQYF. CDR3 bases: TGTGCCAGCATCCCACTAGCGGCCTCCTACGAGCAGTACTTC. The chain is built from TRBV28 and TRBJ2-7; 8 bases agree with TRBD2. The germline V gene encodes CDR1 MDHEN and CDR2 SYDVKM. The CDR3 extends over 14 amino acids. Germline trimming cut 7 bases from V and 0 bases from J; bases unmatched to any gene: 5.

The J gene is TRBJ2-7, the V gene TRBV27; TRBD2 is a possible D gene (6 bases). Germline assignment: CDR1 MNHEY and CDR2 SMNVEV (reference sequence). The CDR3 spans 15 residues. V was clipped by 3 bases and J by 0 bases, with 12 bases between them. In DNA, the CDR3 is TGTGCCAGCAGTTTTGACGGGGGTCCCTCCTACGAGCAGTACTTC. Its protein is CASSFDGGPSYEQYF.

The sample holds one count of this clone. V gene TRBV2 combines with J gene TRBJ1-5; 10 bases align to TRBD1. The germline V gene has CDR1 SNHLY and CDR2 FYNNEI. Trimming took 3 bases from V and 0 from J; bases not matched to a gene: 11. There are 19 residues in the CDR3. The CDR3 sequence: CASSDHRDRGLYSNQPQHF. In DNA form, the CDR3 reads TGTGCCAGCAGTGACCACCGGGACAGGGGATTGTATAGCAATCAGCCCCAGCATTTT.

The J gene is TRBJ2-2, the V gene TRBV10-3; possibly TRBD1 for D (6 bases). Trimming took off 3 bases at V and 0 bases at J, with 8 bases between the two ends. Looked up from germline, CDR1 is ENHRY and CDR2 is SYGVKD. The CDR3 runs to 15 residues. The CDR3 spells CAISERGTNTGELFF. CDR3 DNA: TGTGCCATCAGTGAAAGGGGGACGAACACCGGGGAGCTGTTTTTT.

V gene TRBV19 combines with J gene TRBJ1-1; perhaps TRBD1 as D (6 bases). The CDR3 is 13 residues long. Per the germline V gene, CDR1 is LNHDA and CDR2 is SQIVND (reference sequence). Deletions cut 3 bases from V and 3 bases from J, with 8 bases between. This CDR3 reads CASSINRDTEAFF. DNA of the CDR3: TGTGCCAGTAGTATCAACAGGGACACTGAAGCTTTCTTT.

The V call is TRBV24-1, the J call TRBJ1-1; possible D gene TRBD1, 5 bases. Deletions cut 4 bases from V and 5 bases from J, with 16 bases between. Per the germline V gene, CDR1 is KGHDR and CDR2 is SFDVKD. The CDR3 is 15 amino acids. The CDR3 loop is CATSDPSGGRTEAFF. CDR3 nucleotides: TGTGCCACCAGTGACCCCTCGGGGGGTAGAACTGAAGCTTTCTTT.

V gene TRBV19 combines with J gene TRBJ2-7; TRBD1 is a possible D gene (5 bases). CDR3 length equals 13 residues. Trimming left V 1 base short and J 5 bases short, with 9 bases between. Germline V CDR1 and CDR2: LNHDA, SQIVND (reference sequence). In nucleotides, the CDR3 is TGTGCCAGTAGTATAGGAAGCAGGGACGAGCAGTACTTC. Amino acids: CASSIGSRDEQYF.

This clone was counted a few times. Here the CDR3 DNA reads TGTGCCAGCAGCTCCCTAGCGGGGCTCCAAGAGACCCAGTACTTC. Encoded protein: CASSSLAGLQETQYF. The genes are TRBV7-3 and TRBJ2-5; 9 bases fit TRBD2. The length of the CDR3 is 15 residues. CDR1 is SGHTA, CDR2 FQGTGA, per germline. The V and J ends lost 4 bases and 1 base, in that order; junction bases with no gene match: 4.

The CDR3 protein is CASSLDSAGGMEQFF. CDR3 bases: TGCGCCAGCAGCTTGGACTCGGCGGGGGGGATGGAGCAGTTCTTC. V gene TRBV5-1 combines with J gene TRBJ2-1, with 9 bases identical to TRBD2. This CDR3 spans 15 amino acids. Per the germline V gene, CDR1 is SGHRS and CDR2 is YFSETQ. V was pared by 0 bases and J by 10 bases, with 8 bases of the junction left unmatched.

The V and J genes are TRBV24-1 and TRBJ2-2, with 9 bases that match TRBD1. CDR3 length equals 19 residues. Germline assignment: CDR1 KGHDR and CDR2 SFDVKD. J gave up 1 base and V 2 bases, and 10 bases lay outside the gene matches. The CDR3 loop is CATSDSGQGIVVNTGELFF. For the CDR3, the DNA is TGTGCCACCAGTGATTCCGGACAGGGGATCGTTGTGAACACCGGGGAGCTGTTTTTT.

This chain joins TRBV24-1 and TRBJ2-5; TRBD1 matches at 7 bases. In germline, CDR1 is KGHDR, CDR2 SFDVKD. The CDR3 spans 15 residues. V gave up 0 bases and J gave up 3 bases; unmatched junction bases: 3. Here the CDR3 DNA reads TGTGCCACCAGTGATTTGGTTACAGGGGAAGAGACCCAGTACTTC. Protein sequence: CATSDLVTGEETQYF.

The chain has TRBV24-1 and TRBJ2-1; 10 nucleotides agree with TRBD1. Per the germline V gene, CDR1 is KGHDR and CDR2 is SFDVKD. The J segment lost 7 bases and the V segment lost 4 bases, leaving 9 bases of the junction unmatched. The CDR3 is 16 residues long. CDR3 nucleotides: TGTGCCACCAGTGAGGCCGGGACAGGGGCAGTAAATGAGCAGTTCTTC. This codes for CATSEAGTGAVNEQFF.

CDR3 nucleotides: TGTGCCAGCAGTTTACCCCTCGACAGGACCTCTGGAAACACCATATATTTT. Translation: CASSLPLDRTSGNTIYF. The genes are TRBV28 and TRBJ1-3, with a possible D match to TRBD1 (6 bases). Germline values: CDR1 MDHEN, CDR2 SYDVKM. The CDR3 is 17 amino acids. V lost 2 bases and J lost 0, with 14 bases in between.

The chain uses TRBV11-2 and TRBJ2-7, with D maybe TRBD2 (6 bases). Germline V lookup: CDR1 SGHAT, CDR2 FQNNGV. V was clipped by 5 bases and J by 10 bases, with 12 bases between them. The CDR3 is 11 residues long. The CDR3 protein is CASSPGVGQYF. The CDR3 DNA reads as TGTGCCAGCAGCCCGGGAGTGGGTCAGTACTTC.

J is TRBJ1-4 and V is TRBV6-5, with 9 bases lining up with TRBD1. CDR1 is MNHEY, CDR2 SVGAGI, per germline. J was trimmed by 8 bases and V by 7 bases; bases with no gene match: 8. The CDR3 contains 14 residues. The CDR3 loop is CASNRGQGYEKLFF. In DNA form, the CDR3 reads TGTGCCAGCAACAGGGGACAGGGTTACGAAAAACTGTTTTTT.

V and J are TRBV5-6 and TRBJ1-2; tentatively, D is TRBD1 (5 bases). V was shortened by 4 bases and J by 3 bases, with 16 bases between the two germline ends. This CDR3 region has 15 residues. The germline V gene has CDR1 SGHDT and CDR2 YYEEEE. The CDR3 loop reads CASSPGGQGDYGYTF. CDR3 in DNA: TGTGCCAGCAGCCCCGGCGGGCAGGGTGACTATGGCTACACCTTC.

This rearrangement joins TRBV5-1 to TRBJ2-3, with TRBD1 matching 7 bases. Germline V gene data show CDR1 as SGHRS and CDR2 as YFSETQ. J lost 4 bases, V lost 0 bases, and 8 bases had no gene match. The CDR3 is 16 residues long. The CDR3 sequence: CASSLAGTALADTQYF. The CDR3, as DNA: TGCGCCAGCAGCTTGGCCGGGACAGCGCTAGCAGATACGCAGTATTTT.

The V call is TRBV7-3, the J call TRBJ1-1; TRBD1 matches 7 bases. This CDR3 is built from 13 residues. The trim removed 4 bases at V and 3 bases at J, leaving 2 bases unmatched. Germline values: CDR1 SGHTA, CDR2 FQGTGA. The CDR3 nucleotides read TGTGCCAGCAGCTCGCAGGGGGACACTGAAGCTTTCTTT. Translation gives CASSSQGDTEAFF. Using reference TRBV7-3 and TRBJ1-1 for the parts outside the CDR3, the full variable domain is GAGVSQTPSNKVTEKGKYVELRCDPISGHTALYWYRQSLGQGPEFLIYFQGTGAADDSGLPNDRFFAVRPEGSVSTLKIQRTERGDSAVYLCASSSQGDTEAFFGQGTRLTVV.

The chain carries TRBV19 and TRBJ2-1, with 7 positions matching TRBD1. The V gene end was trimmed by 3 bases and the J gene end by 6 bases; junction bases not matched to a gene: 8. Germline assignment: CDR1 LNHDA and CDR2 SQIVND (reference sequence). The CDR3 is 15 amino acids. The DNA for the CDR3 is TGTGCCAGTAGTATCGGGACAGTACCGGGCAATGAGCAGTTCTTC. Translating gives CASSIGTVPGNEQFF.

The V gene is TRBV21-1, the J gene TRBJ2-7; the table's D call of TRBD2 was not tested on the DNA. TRBV21-1 is designated a pseudogene. CDR3 length equals 17 residues. CDR3 in DNA: TGTGCCAGCGGCAGGGCTAGCGGGAGATCAGGCTCCTACGAGCAGTACTTC. Translating gives CASGRASGRSGSYEQYF.

This chain connects TRBV9 to TRBJ2-3; D call uncertain. This CDR3 is 13 amino acids long. The V and J ends lost 6 bases and 0 bases respectively, with 8 bases between them. CDR1 SGDLS and CDR2 YYNGEE come from the germline V gene. This CDR3 is CASMGGSTDTQYF. CDR3 nucleotides: TGTGCCAGCATGGGCGGAAGCACAGATACGCAGTATTTT.

The chain has TRBV12-3 or TRBV12-4 and TRBJ2-7; no firm D call. The V end was cut by 4 bases, the J end by 3 bases, with 10 bases between. This CDR3 is built from 13 residues. CDR3 loop: CASSSSVGYEQYF. CDR3 sequence (DNA): TGTGCCAGCAGTTCCTCAGTGGGCTACGAGCAGTACTTC.

This clone was seen only once. V usage is TRBV29-1 and J usage is TRBJ1-2, with TRBD1 identical over 8 bases. This CDR3 has 13 residues. Germline-derived CDR1 and CDR2 are SQVTM and ANQGSEA. J gave up 2 bases and V 6 bases, and 5 bases lay outside the gene matches. CDR3 amino acids: CSVNRQGNYGYTF. CDR3 DNA: TGCAGCGTCAATAGACAGGGGAACTATGGCTACACCTTC.

The CDR3 DNA reads as TGTGCCAGCAGGCGGACAGGGGACTTCACCGGGGAGCTGTTTTTT. Translated: CASRRTGDFTGELFF. The chain uses TRBV7-8 and TRBJ2-2; TRBD1 agrees at 9 bases. The CDR3 is 15 residues long. Germline trimming cut 6 bases from V and 4 bases from J; bases unmatched to any gene: 6. CDR1 SGHVS and CDR2 FQNEAQ come from the germline V gene.

The chain joins TRBV24-1 to TRBJ1-5; TRBD1 matches at 10 bases. The V segment lost 4 bases and the J segment 3 bases; nucleotides outside the gene matches: 5. Per germline, CDR1 KGHDR and CDR2 SFDVKD. This CDR3 has 16 residues. The CDR3 here is CATSERTGGNNQPQHF. The CDR3 nucleotides are TGTGCCACCAGTGAACGGACAGGGGGGAACAATCAGCCCCAGCATTTT.

The count of this clone is one. The chain uses TRBV5-1 and TRBJ2-3; 10 bases line up with TRBD1. With 4 bases clipped from V and 2 bases from J, the junction kept 7 bases outside the gene matches. Germline V CDR1 and CDR2: SGHRS, YFSETQ. CDR3 length: 16 amino acids. The chain's CDR3 is CASSRRGQGVTDTQYF. In nucleotides, the CDR3 is TGCGCCAGCAGCCGCCGAGGACAGGGGGTCACAGATACGCAGTATTTT. Complete variable domain (other parts from reference TRBV5-1 and TRBJ2-3): KAGVTQTPRYLIKTRGQQVTLSCSPISGHRSVSWYQQTPGQGLQFLFEYFSETQRNKGNFPGRFSGRQFSNSRSEMNVSTLELGDSALYLCASSRRGQGVTDTQYFGPGTRLTVL.

This clone was counted once. The J gene is TRBJ1-4, the V gene TRBV4-2; D uncertain. V lost 0 bases and J 4 bases, leaving 9 bases between the germline ends. Germline CDR1 LGHNA, CDR2 YNFKEQ. The CDR3 has 15 amino acids. The DNA of the CDR3 is TGTGCCAGCAGCCAAGATAAGACCGATAATGAAAAACTGTTTTTT. Encoded protein: CASSQDKTDNEKLFF.